This T cell receptor (beta chain) emerged from a study of cytomegalovirus exposure and HLA in healthy donors. Notes on the study in general: Cytomegalovirus association was listed for 164 TCR beta chains. Researchers had no immune exposure information except CMV serostatus available. With later analysis, a missense DCLRE1C variant became linked to TCR beta V- and J-gene trimming.

This CDR3 has 16 amino acids. V shed 0 bases, J shed 6 bases, and the junction held 4 bases outside the gene matches. CDR1 is SGDLS and CDR2 is YYNGEE in the germline V gene. Concerning this clone: Its antigen remains unknown.

PCR involved 60 Vbeta and 13 Jbeta primers. The repertoire was sequenced with immunoSEQ multiplex PCR; TCRdb's copy has only in-frame clones and lacks some. The sample records about 130,000 clones, about 87% being singletons. V gene TRBV9 combines with J gene TRBJ2-1, with TRBD2 identical over 12 bases. This TCR came from a woman in her 30s in good health and CMV-seronegative. The specimen was PBMCs. This CDR3 is CASSVGWTSGVNEQFF. The CDR3, as DNA: TGTGCCAGCAGCGTAGGGTGGACTAGCGGGGTCAATGAGCAGTTCTTC.